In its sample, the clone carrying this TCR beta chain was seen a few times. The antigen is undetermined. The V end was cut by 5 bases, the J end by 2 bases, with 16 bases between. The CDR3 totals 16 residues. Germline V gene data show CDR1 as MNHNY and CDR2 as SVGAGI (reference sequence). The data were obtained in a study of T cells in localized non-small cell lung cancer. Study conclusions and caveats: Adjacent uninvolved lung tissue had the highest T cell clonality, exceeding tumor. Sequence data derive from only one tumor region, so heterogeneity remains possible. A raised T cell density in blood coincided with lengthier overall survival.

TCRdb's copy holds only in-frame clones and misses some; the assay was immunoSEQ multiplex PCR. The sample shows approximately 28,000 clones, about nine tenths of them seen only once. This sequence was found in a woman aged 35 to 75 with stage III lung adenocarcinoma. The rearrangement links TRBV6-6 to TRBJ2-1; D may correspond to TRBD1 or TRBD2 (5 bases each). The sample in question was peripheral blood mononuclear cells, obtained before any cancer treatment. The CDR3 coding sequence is TGTGCCAGCAGTAGGGCCCTGGGACCCCCCTACAATGAGCAGTTCTTC. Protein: CASSRALGPPYNEQFF.